These T cell receptor beta chains were read from a single sample in a study of blood T cell repertoires in COVID-19. The method was immunoSEQ multiplex PCR; TCRdb's version includes in-frame clones alone and lacks a portion of them. The sample contains a few hundred thousand clones, about 86% of which appear only once. Sequencing used PBMCs or T cells enriched from blood (not recorded which). The receptors derive from a woman in her forties with acute COVID-19. Both conserved end residues are part of each CDR3. Fields, in order: J gene, clone size, D gene, V gene, CDR3 protein, CDR3 DNA. A D gene is named only where the DNA matches it firmly. Expanded clones get a size class; other rows say once, few or many, or leave the size out.

>TRBJ2-5|-|-|TRBV5-1
CASSLLGPQETQYF
TGCGCCAGCAGCTTGTTGGGGCCCCAAGAGACCCAGTACTTC
>TRBJ2-2|-|TRBD2|TRBV6-4
CASSGTGLAGGYANTGELFF
TGTGCCAGCAGTGGAACGGGACTAGCGGGGGGATACGCGAACACCGGGGAGCTGTTTTTT
>TRBJ2-3|once|TRBD2|TRBV5-6
CASSLPGTSGSRRDTQYF
TGTGCCAGCAGCCTCCCGGGGACTAGCGGGAGCCGAAGAGATACGCAGTATTTT
>TRBJ2-2|-|-|TRBV12-3/TRBV12-4
CASSPVLAGELFF
TGTGCCAGCAGCCCCGTTTTGGCTGGGGAGCTGTTTTTT
>TRBJ1-2|few|-|TRBV11-1
CASSSRTQGIDGYTF
TGTGCCAGCAGCTCGCGAACACAGGGAATAGATGGCTACACCTTC
>TRBJ2-5|few|-|TRBV14
CASSQGLVETQYF
TGTGCCAGCAGCCAAGGACTAGTAGAGACCCAGTACTTC
>TRBJ1-2|-|TRBD1|TRBV28
CASSITGAVGSGYTF
TGTGCCAGCAGCATCACAGGGGCCGTGGGATCGGGCTACACCTTC
>TRBJ2-2|-|-|TRBV2
CASCQRRAAGTGELFF
TGTGCCAGCTGCCAGAGGAGGGCAGCGGGCACCGGGGAGCTGTTTTTT
>TRBJ1-1|-|-|TRBV2
CASIRVFGTEAFF
TGTGCCAGCATCCGGGTCTTTGGCACTGAAGCTTTCTTT
>TRBJ1-2|-|-|TRBV28
CASSLIGGSYGYTF
TGTGCCAGCAGTTTGATCGGGGGGAGCTATGGCTACACCTTC
>TRBJ1-1|-|-|TRBV19
CASSIGGHKTEAFF
TGTGCCAGTAGTATAGGAGGCCATAAGACTGAAGCTTTCTTT
>TRBJ1-5|-|TRBD1|TRBV19
CASSIQDRGNQPQHF
TGTGCCAGTAGTATCCAGGACAGGGGCAATCAGCCCCAGCATTTT
>TRBJ1-3|-|TRBD1|TRBV14
CASSTGAGNTIYF
TGTGCCAGCAGCACAGGGGCTGGAAACACCATATATTTT
>TRBJ1-5|-|-|TRBV28
CASSLPRQGLVGNQPQHF
TGTGCCAGCAGTTTGCCCCGGCAGGGTCTTGTTGGCAATCAGCCCCAGCATTTT